This entry lists 6 T cell receptor beta chains sequenced from one sample in a study of early T cells in non-severe SARS-CoV-2 infection. TCRdb independently ran MiXCR on the 5' RACE reads; one entry per CDR3 protein. The sample holds some 59,000 distinct CDR3 sequences, less than 9.5% seen once. The sample consisted of whole blood, taken at baseline. The receptors were gathered from an adult who was a healthcare worker with PCR-confirmed SARS-CoV-2 infection or an uninfected control (not recorded which).

The chain uses TRBV19 and TRBJ2-7; 10 bases match TRBD1. Germline assignment: CDR1 LNHDA and CDR2 SQIVND (reference sequence). With 7 bases clipped from V and 5 bases from J, the junction kept 11 bases outside the gene matches. The CDR3 has 15 amino acids. CDR3 protein: CASTPPGTGEHEQYF. In DNA, the CDR3 is TGTGCCAGTACCCCGCCCGGGACAGGGGAACACGAGCAGTACTTC.

The V call is TRBV28, the J call TRBJ1-2; D perhaps matches TRBD1 (5 bases). CDR1 and CDR2 from the germline V gene are MDHEN and SYDVKM. Trimming stripped 2 bases from V and 7 bases from J, with 8 bases between. The CDR3 totals 12 residues. The DNA of the CDR3 is TGTGCCAGCAGTTTACCTGACAGTGGCTACACCTTC. This codes for CASSLPDSGYTF.

This clonotype was seen repeatedly, ten times or more. The CDR3 nucleotides are TGTGCCAGCAGTTTAATTCGGGCTAGCGCCAACGAGCAGTACTTC. It encodes CASSLIRASANEQYF. The chain joins TRBV12-3 or TRBV12-4 to TRBJ2-7; a possible D gene is TRBD2 (6 bases). This CDR3 is built from 15 residues. Trimming took off 2 bases at V and 5 bases at J, with 16 bases between the two ends.

There are many counts of this clonotype. The chain joins TRBV19 to TRBJ1-4; maybe TRBD1 (5 bases). V was shortened by 5 bases and J by 2 bases, with 15 bases between the two germline ends. This CDR3 region has 16 residues. Germline lookup yields CDR1 LNHDA and CDR2 SQIVND (reference sequence). The CDR3 protein is CASSRQVGGTNEKLFF. CDR3 sequence (DNA): TGTGCCAGTAGTCGCCAAGTCGGGGGTACTAATGAAAAACTGTTTTTT.

The table lists this clonotype with many counts. The V call is TRBV6-2 or TRBV6-3, the J call TRBJ2-1; D is possibly TRBD1 (6 bases). V was clipped by 6 bases and J by 7 bases, with 16 bases between them. The CDR3 totals 14 residues. CDR1 is MNHEY, CDR2 SVGEGT, per germline. The CDR3 loop reads CASRGGGDWNEQFF. The DNA of the CDR3 is TGTGCCAGCAGAGGGGGTGGGGATTGGAATGAGCAGTTCTTC.

This chain joins TRBV12-3 or TRBV12-4 and TRBJ2-1, with D possibly TRBD2 on 5 matching bases. Between the trimmed V and J ends, which lost 5 bases and 5 bases, there was a span of 22 bases. The CDR3 totals 17 residues. The CDR3 loop is CASSPQRPSGDNNEQFF. CDR3 bases: TGTGCCAGCAGTCCACAACGCCCGAGCGGCGACAACAATGAGCAGTTCTTC.